This T cell receptor (beta chain) was captured by sequencing in a study of blood T cell repertoires in COVID-19. Across the study: Researchers got acute and convalescent COVID-19 samples from the United States, Italy and Spain. T cells, B-cell-depleted T cells, or PBMCs provided the cDNA or gDNA that served as material.

Per the authors' pipeline: Nucleated cell counts were estimated from reference gene primer amplification. The method was immunoSEQ multiplex PCR; TCRdb's version includes in-frame clones alone and lacks a portion of them. The V and J calls and clone size come from that table; D and trimming were worked out from the DNA. The table shows 100,000 to 150,000 clones, with roughly 83% occurring only once. Germline V lookup: CDR1 GTSNPN, CDR2 SVGIG (reference sequence). Trimming at V came to 8 bases and at J to 0 bases, leaving 8 bases not matched to a gene. This CDR3 contains 15 residues. This chain joins TRBV30 and TRBJ2-2; 8 nucleotides align to TRBD1. The sequence derives from a woman older than 75 with acute or convalescent COVID-19. The sample taken for sequencing was peripheral blood. In DNA form, the CDR3 reads TGTGCCACCCCGACAGGGGCCGCGAACACCGGGGAGCTGTTTTTT. It codes for CATPTGAANTGELFF.